The clone carrying this T cell receptor (beta chain) has just a few counts. Its antigen is currently unknown. The data were obtained in a study of cytomegalovirus exposure and HLA in healthy donors. Trimming took 1 base from V and 5 from J, leaving 12 bases between them. CDR1 MNHNS and CDR2 SASEGT come from the germline V gene. The CDR3 is made up of 15 amino acids. Broader study findings: As a later analysis showed, a missense DCLRE1C variant was linked to trimming of TCR beta V- and J-genes.

The PCR made use of 60 Vbeta and 13 Jbeta primers. Profiling relied on immunoSEQ multiplex PCR, and the TCRdb table lists in-frame clones only, not all of them. The sample records over 100,000 clones, roughly four fifths being singletons. This clonotype was obtained from a woman aged 30 to 39 in good health and CMV-seropositive. The sample was PBMCs. The chain recombines TRBV6-1 with TRBJ1-5; D is undetermined. CDR3 in amino acids: CASSEGLGDHQPQHF. DNA of the CDR3: TGTGCCAGCAGTGAAGGTCTCGGGGATCATCAGCCCCAGCATTTT.